This T cell receptor beta chain appears in the sequencing data of a study of T cell responses to AZD1222 COVID-19 vaccine. Investigators merged groups given second doses at roughly 4 or roughly 12 weeks. Overall study results and limits: Spike-specific TCR breadth and depth grew following two AZD1222 doses. Just six AZD1222 recipients tested seropositive at baseline.

A note on this clone: The target antigen is unknown.

The protocol was immunoSEQ multiplex PCR, while the TCRdb copy is restricted to in-frame clones and leaves out a portion. The sample holds more than 100,000 clones, over 80% seen once. This CDR3 region has 14 residues. Sequences were derived from peripheral blood, sampled 28 days after the second AZD1222 dose. The chain uses TRBV12-1 and TRBJ1-2. TRBV12-1 is an annotated pseudogene. The TCR comes from an adult who received the AZD1222 COVID-19 vaccine. CDR3 nucleotide sequence: TGTGCCAGCAGCTTTGCAGAGAGTTCCTATGGCTACACCTTC. Its translation: CASSFAESSYGYTF.